This is a list of T cell receptor beta chains from one sample in a study of blood T cell repertoires in COVID-19. Data came from immunoSEQ multiplex PCR; TCRdb stores just in-frame clones and leaves some out. Among 150,000 to 200,000 clones listed, approximately 87% were seen once. Sequencing used peripheral blood. The receptor set was obtained from a man younger than 35 with active or convalescent COVID-19. Each CDR3 is given with its conserved first and last residue. The order of the fields is D gene, J gene, V gene, clone size, CDR3 protein, CDR3 DNA. D genes are given only for firm matches. The size entry is marked missing in some rows and otherwise reads once, few, many or a size class.

TRBD2 TRBJ2-1 TRBV4-1 . CASSRAGTSAYNEQFF TGCGCCAGCAGCCGAGCCGGGACTAGCGCCTACAATGAGCAGTTCTTC
TRBD1 TRBJ1-3 TRBV12-3/TRBV12-4 . CASSYGQGITIYF TGTGCCAGCAGCTACGGACAGGGAATAACCATATATTTT
TRBD1 TRBJ1-4 TRBV7-9 . CASRLAGGQGAANEKLFF TGTGCCAGCAGACTAGCAGGGGGACAGGGGGCGGCTAATGAAAAACTGTTTTTT
TRBD1 TRBJ1-5 TRBV7-9 . CASSLGQESGEPQHF TGTGCCAGCAGCCTTGGACAGGAGTCGGGAGAGCCCCAGCATTTT
. TRBJ1-1 TRBV10-3 . CAISDAGGSNTEAFF TGTGCCATCAGTGACGCGGGGGGGAGCAACACTGAAGCTTTCTTT
TRBD1 TRBJ1-2 TRBV7-6 . CASSLTGFPGSGGYTF TGTGCCAGCAGCTTGACAGGGTTCCCAGGTTCGGGGGGCTACACCTTC
TRBD1 TRBJ1-6 TRBV6-5 . CASSYSGQGGSPLHF TGTGCCAGCAGTTACTCCGGACAGGGAGGGTCACCCCTCCACTTT
. TRBJ2-1 TRBV11-3 . CASSPLRRGYMEFF TGTGCCAGCAGCCCCCTTCGGCGGGGATACATGGAGTTCTTC
TRBD2 TRBJ2-5 TRBV9 . CASSPGLARGETQYF TGTGCCAGCAGCCCCGGACTAGCCCGAGGGGAGACCCAGTACTTC
. TRBJ1-2 TRBV21-1 . CASTPPATGTRYYGYTF TGTGCCAGCACCCCGCCGGCGACAGGGACTCGGTACTATGGCTACACCTTC
. TRBJ1-5 TRBV27 . CASSLSPGGPQHF TGTGCCAGCAGTTTATCCCCCGGGGGGCCCCAGCATTTT
. TRBJ2-7 TRBV7-9 . CASSLGGSEQYF TGTGCCAGCAGCTTAGGAGGGTCCGAGCAGTACTTC
TRBD2 TRBJ2-2 TRBV27 . CASSSPGLVVGAAGTGELFF TGTGCCAGCAGTTCCCCGGGACTAGTCGTGGGGGCCGCAGGCACCGGGGAGCTGTTTTTT
. TRBJ1-5 TRBV7-9 . CASSCRTAGNQPQHF TGTGCCAGCAGTTGCCGGACAGCAGGCAATCAGCCCCAGCATTTT
. TRBJ1-1 TRBV28 . CASREGGLDTEAFF TGTGCCAGCAGAGAAGGGGGTCTTGACACTGAAGCTTTCTTT
. TRBJ1-6 TRBV6-4 . CASSDSGLGESSYNSPLHF TGTGCCAGCAGTGACTCCGGCCTGGGAGAAAGCTCCTATAATTCACCCCTCCACTTT
. TRBJ1-2 TRBV4-2 . CASSHAGNRQVLANYGYTF TGTGCCAGCAGCCATGCCGGAAATCGACAGGTTCTAGCTAACTATGGCTACACCTTC
. TRBJ1-1 TRBV3-1/TRBV3-2 . CASSQDAGGVEAFF TGTGCCAGCAGCCAAGATGCGGGGGGAGTAGAAGCTTTCTTT
TRBD1 TRBJ1-3 TRBV7-2 . CASSLAGGDGNTIYF TGTGCCAGCAGCTTAGCAGGGGGCGATGGAAACACCATATATTTT
TRBD1 TRBJ2-2 TRBV18 . CASSGDSNTGELFF TGTGCCAGCTCAGGGGACAGTAACACCGGGGAGCTGTTTTTT
TRBD2 TRBJ2-3 TRBV5-5 . CASSGGLAGGSSTDTQYF TGTGCCAGCAGCGGCGGGCTAGCGGGGGGATCTAGCACAGATACGCAGTATTTT
. TRBJ1-1 TRBV21-1 . CARPITENTEAFF TGTGCCCGCCCAATTACAGAAAACACTGAAGCTTTCTTT
. TRBJ1-2 TRBV29-1 . CSVEDRVVGYTF TGCAGCGTTGAAGACCGCGTAGTAGGCTACACCTTC
. TRBJ1-2 TRBV30 . CAWSVRGDYGYTF TGTGCCTGGAGTGTTCGCGGGGATTATGGCTACACCTTC
. TRBJ2-1 TRBV28 . CASSLSGSYNEQFF TGTGCCAGCAGTTTATCCGGGTCCTACAATGAGCAGTTCTTC
TRBD1 TRBJ1-1 TRBV5-1 . CASSIATGLEAFF TGCGCCAGCAGCATAGCGACAGGGCTTGAAGCTTTCTTT
TRBD1 TRBJ1-6 TRBV7-9 . CASSPGTGPTIYNSPLHF TGTGCCAGCAGCCCCGGGACAGGGCCCACCATCTATAATTCACCCCTCCACTTT
. TRBJ1-3 TRBV9 . CASSFSGSSGNTIYF TGTGCCAGCAGCTTCAGCGGGAGCTCTGGAAACACCATATATTTT
. TRBJ1-2 TRBV25-1 . CASSDTNGRDWGYTF TGTGCCAGCAGTGACACTAATGGGAGGGACTGGGGCTACACCTTC
TRBD1 TRBJ1-1 TRBV5-1 . CASSDRDGGTEAFF TGCGCCAGCAGCGACAGGGACGGGGGCACTGAAGCTTTCTTT
TRBD1 TRBJ2-4 TRBV7-2 . CASSPRPTGGNAKNIQYF TGTGCCAGCAGCCCACGTCCTACAGGGGGCAACGCCAAAAACATTCAGTACTTC
TRBD1 TRBJ1-2 TRBV25-1 few CASSEWISSGQGYYGYTF TGTGCCAGCAGTGAATGGATTAGTTCTGGACAGGGGTACTATGGCTACACCTTC
. TRBJ2-5 TRBV28 few CASSLSAGAVGETQYF TGTGCCAGCAGTTTATCGGCGGGGGCGGTGGGAGAGACCCAGTACTTC
. TRBJ1-4 TRBV21-1 few CASSKAVPPRQGDAASFNEKLFF TGTGCCAGCAGCAAAGCCGTTCCCCCTCGACAGGGTGACGCGGCGAGCTTTAATGAAAAACTGTTTTTT
. TRBJ1-2 TRBV28 . CASSSGLFYGYTF TGTGCCAGCAGTTCGGGTCTCTTTTATGGCTACACCTTC
. TRBJ1-2 TRBV7-9 few CASSLAVASGYTF TGTGCCAGCAGCTTAGCGGTGGCTTCTGGCTACACCTTC
. TRBJ1-1 TRBV7-6 . CASSLAGGDIVTEAFF TGTGCCAGCAGCTTAGCGGGAGGGGACATCGTGACTGAAGCTTTCTTT
TRBD1 TRBJ1-2 TRBV18 . CASSPDRGRGYGYTF TGTGCCAGCTCACCGGACAGGGGCCGGGGGTATGGCTACACCTTC
. TRBJ2-1 TRBV5-4 . CASSSGGLAEYNEQFF TGTGCCAGCAGCTCAGGAGGCCTCGCGGAATACAATGAGCAGTTCTTC
. TRBJ1-6 TRBV7-2 . CASSRLRAPSPLHF TGTGCCAGCAGCCGCTTGAGGGCTCCTTCACCCCTCCACTTT
TRBD1 TRBJ1-5 TRBV5-1 . CASSPGQGRQPQHF TGCGCCAGCAGCCCTGGACAGGGGAGGCAGCCCCAGCATTTT
. TRBJ1-2 TRBV2 . CASTWDKASEDGYTF TGTGCCAGCACGTGGGACAAAGCTTCGGAGGACGGCTACACCTTC
. TRBJ2-3 TRBV27 . CASSLVGRGGGTQYF TGTGCCAGCAGTTTGGTAGGGCGGGGAGGGGGTACGCAGTATTTT
TRBD1 TRBJ1-6 TRBV28 once CASSRARQGDSPLHF TGTGCCAGCAGCCGGGCCCGACAGGGAGATTCACCCCTCCACTTT
TRBD1 TRBJ2-7 TRBV5-4 . CASSVDRDYEQYF TGTGCCAGCAGCGTGGACAGGGACTACGAGCAGTACTTC
. TRBJ2-2 TRBV11-3 . CASSPGQTNTGELFF TGTGCCAGCAGTCCCGGACAGACAAACACCGGGGAGCTGTTTTTT
TRBD1 TRBJ2-1 TRBV18 . CSARQGSYNEQFF TGTTCCGCACGACAGGGTTCCTACAATGAGCAGTTCTTC
. TRBJ1-6 TRBV3-1/TRBV3-2 . CASSQGYTSYNSPLHF TGTGCCAGCAGCCAAGGGTACACCTCCTATAATTCACCCCTCCACTTT